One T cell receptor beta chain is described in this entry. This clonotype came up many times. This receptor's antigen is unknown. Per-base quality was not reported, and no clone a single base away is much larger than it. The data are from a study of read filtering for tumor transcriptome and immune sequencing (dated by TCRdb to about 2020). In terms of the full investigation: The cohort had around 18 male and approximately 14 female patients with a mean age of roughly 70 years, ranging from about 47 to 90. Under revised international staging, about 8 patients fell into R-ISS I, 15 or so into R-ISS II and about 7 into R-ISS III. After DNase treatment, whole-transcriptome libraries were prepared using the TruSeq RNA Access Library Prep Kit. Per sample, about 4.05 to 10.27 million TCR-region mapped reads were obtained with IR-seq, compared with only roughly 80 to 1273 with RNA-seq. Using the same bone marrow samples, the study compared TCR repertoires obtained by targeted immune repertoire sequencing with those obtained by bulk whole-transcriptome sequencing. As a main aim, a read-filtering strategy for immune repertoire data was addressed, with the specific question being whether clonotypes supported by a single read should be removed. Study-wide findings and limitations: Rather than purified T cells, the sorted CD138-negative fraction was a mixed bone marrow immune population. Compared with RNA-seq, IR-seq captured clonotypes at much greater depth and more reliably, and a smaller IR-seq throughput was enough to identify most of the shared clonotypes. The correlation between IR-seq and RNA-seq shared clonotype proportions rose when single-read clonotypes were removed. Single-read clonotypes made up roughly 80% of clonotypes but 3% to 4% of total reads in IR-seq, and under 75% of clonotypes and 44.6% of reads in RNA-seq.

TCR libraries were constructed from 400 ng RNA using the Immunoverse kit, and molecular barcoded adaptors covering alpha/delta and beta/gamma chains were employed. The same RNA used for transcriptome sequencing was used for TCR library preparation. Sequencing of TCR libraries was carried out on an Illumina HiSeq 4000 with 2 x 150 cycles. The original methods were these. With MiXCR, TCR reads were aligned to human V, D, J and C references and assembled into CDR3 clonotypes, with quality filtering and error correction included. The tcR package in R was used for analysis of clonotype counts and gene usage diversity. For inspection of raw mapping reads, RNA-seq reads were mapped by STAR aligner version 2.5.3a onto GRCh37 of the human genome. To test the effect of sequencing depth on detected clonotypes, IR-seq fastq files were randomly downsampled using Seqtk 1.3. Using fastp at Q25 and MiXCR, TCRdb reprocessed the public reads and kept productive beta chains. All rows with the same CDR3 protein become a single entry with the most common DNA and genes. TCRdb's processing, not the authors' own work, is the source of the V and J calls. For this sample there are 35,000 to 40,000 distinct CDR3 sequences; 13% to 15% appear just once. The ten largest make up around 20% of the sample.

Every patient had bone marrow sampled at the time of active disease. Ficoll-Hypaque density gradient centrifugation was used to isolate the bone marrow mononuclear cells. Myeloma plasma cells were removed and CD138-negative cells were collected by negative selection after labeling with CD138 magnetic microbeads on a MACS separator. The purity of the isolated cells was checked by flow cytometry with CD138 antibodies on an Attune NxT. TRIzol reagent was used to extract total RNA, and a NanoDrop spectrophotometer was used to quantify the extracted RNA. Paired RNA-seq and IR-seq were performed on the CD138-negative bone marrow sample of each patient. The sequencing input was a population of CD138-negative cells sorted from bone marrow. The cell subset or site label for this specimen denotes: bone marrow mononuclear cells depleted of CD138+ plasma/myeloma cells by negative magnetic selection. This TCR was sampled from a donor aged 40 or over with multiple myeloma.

The CDR3 corresponds to CASSFQGPYEQYF. The bases are TGTGCCAGCAGCTTTCAGGGTCCCTACGAGCAGTACTTC. In this chain, TRBV5-4 is recombined with TRBJ2-7; possibly the D gene is TRBD1, per 5 matching bases. The CDR3 runs 13 residues from the cysteine to the phenylalanine. The DNA shown is the 39-base CDR3, in frame from base 1. V and J are truncated by 2 bases and 2 bases respectively, leaving an intervening sequence of 8 bases. CDR1 and CDR2 (SGHNT, YYREEE) derive from the germline V gene (reference sequence).